This entry concerns a single T cell receptor beta chain. Scientists made TCR beta cDNA using 5'RACE template switching with UMIs. TCRdb reprocessed the 5' RACE reads; each CDR3 protein has one entry and no DNA is given. This sample's table has approximately 380,000 distinct CDR3 sequences. These data are taken from a study of T cells expressing NK-cell markers. Germline CDR1 is SQVTM and CDR2 is ANQGSEA. The CDR3 consists of 14 residues. This clonotype originated in a man aged 18-70 years in good health. The sequencing input was blood T cells: a sorted CD56 or NKG2C T cell subset, CD4+ or CD8+ T cells, or bulk PBMC T cells (not recorded which). The genes are TRBV29-1 and TRBJ1-2. The CDR3 reads CSVEPTSPNYGYTF.